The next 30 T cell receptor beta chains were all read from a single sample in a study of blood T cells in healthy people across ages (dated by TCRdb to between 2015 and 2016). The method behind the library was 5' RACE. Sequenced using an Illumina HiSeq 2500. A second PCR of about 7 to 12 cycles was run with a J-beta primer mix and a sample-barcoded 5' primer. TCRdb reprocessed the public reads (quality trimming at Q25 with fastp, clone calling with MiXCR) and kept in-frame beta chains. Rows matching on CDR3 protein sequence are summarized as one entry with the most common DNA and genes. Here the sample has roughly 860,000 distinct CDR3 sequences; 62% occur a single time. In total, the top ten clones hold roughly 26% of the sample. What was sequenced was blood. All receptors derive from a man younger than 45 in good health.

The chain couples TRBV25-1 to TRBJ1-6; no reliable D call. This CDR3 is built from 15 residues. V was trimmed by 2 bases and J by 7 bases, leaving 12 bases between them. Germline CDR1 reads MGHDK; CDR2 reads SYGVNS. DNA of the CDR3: TGTGCCAGCAGTGAAATGGGGTTGGGAAATTCACCCCTCCACTTT. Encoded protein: CASSEMGLGNSPLHF.

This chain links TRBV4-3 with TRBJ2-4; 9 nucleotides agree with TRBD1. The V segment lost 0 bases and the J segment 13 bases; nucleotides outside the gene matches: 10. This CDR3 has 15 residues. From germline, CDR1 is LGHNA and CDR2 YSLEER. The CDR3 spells CASSQDLQGAYGQYF. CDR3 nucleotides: TGCGCCAGCAGCCAAGATCTACAGGGGGCCTACGGGCAGTACTTC.

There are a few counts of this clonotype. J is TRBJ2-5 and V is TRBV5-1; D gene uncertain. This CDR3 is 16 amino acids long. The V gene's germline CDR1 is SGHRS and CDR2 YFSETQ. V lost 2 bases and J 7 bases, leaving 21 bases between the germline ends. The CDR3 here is CASSLSPSSQSGTQYF. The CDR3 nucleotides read TGCGCCAGCAGCTTATCTCCATCGTCCCAATCAGGGACCCAGTACTTC.

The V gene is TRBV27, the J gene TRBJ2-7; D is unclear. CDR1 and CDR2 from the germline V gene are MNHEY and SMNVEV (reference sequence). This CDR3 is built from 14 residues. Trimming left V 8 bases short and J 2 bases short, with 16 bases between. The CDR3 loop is CASGVTTGPYEQYF. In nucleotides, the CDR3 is TGTGCCAGCGGCGTTACTACTGGTCCCTACGAGCAGTACTTC.

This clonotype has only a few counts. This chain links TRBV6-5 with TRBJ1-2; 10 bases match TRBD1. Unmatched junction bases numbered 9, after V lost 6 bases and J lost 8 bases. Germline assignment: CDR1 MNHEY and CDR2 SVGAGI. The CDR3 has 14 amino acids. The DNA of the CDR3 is TGTGCCAGCAGCCCCGGGACAGGGGTCCTAGGCTACACCTTC. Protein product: CASSPGTGVLGYTF.

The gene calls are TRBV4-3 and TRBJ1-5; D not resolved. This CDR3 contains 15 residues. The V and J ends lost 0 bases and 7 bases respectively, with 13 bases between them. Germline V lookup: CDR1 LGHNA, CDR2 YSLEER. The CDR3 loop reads CASSQDGRVSQPQHF. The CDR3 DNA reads TGCGCCAGCAGCCAAGATGGGAGGGTGAGCCAGCCCCAGCATTTT.

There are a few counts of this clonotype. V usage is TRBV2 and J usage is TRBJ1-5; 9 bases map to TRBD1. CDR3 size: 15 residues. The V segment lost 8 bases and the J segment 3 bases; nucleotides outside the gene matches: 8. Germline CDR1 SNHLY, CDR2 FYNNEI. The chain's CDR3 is CASGNWTGVNQPQHF. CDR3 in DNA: TGTGCCAGCGGGAATTGGACAGGGGTCAATCAGCCCCAGCATTTT.

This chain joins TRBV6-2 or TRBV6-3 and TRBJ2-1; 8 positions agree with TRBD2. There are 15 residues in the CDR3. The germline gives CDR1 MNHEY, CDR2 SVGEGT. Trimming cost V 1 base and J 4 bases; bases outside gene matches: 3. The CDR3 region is CASSYLAGRYNEQFF. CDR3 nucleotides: TGTGCCAGCAGTTACTTAGCGGGGAGATACAATGAGCAGTTCTTC.

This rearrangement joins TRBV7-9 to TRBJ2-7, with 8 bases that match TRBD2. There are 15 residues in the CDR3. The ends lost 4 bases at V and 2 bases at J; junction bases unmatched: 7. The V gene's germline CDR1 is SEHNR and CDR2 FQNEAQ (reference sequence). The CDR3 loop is CASSSLSGAAYEQYF. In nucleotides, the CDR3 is TGTGCCAGCAGCTCCCTTAGCGGGGCGGCCTACGAGCAGTACTTC.

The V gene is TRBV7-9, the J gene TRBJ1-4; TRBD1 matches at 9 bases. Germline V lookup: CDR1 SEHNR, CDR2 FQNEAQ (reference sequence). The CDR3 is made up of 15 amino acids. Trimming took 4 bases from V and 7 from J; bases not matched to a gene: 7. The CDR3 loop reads CASSWRQGGGEKLFF. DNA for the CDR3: TGTGCCAGCAGCTGGAGACAGGGGGGCGGTGAAAAACTGTTTTTT.

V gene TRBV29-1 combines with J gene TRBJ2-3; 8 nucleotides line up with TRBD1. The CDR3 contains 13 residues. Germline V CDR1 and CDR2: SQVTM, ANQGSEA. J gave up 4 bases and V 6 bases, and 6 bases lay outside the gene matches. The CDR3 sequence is CSVDGQGPDTQYF. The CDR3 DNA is TGCAGCGTGGATGGACAGGGTCCAGATACGCAGTATTTT.

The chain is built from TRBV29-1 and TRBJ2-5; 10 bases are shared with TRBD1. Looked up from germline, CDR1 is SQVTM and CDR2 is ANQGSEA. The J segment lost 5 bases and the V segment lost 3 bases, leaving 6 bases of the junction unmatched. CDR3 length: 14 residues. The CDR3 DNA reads TGCAGCGTTGATGACAGGGGGCGCGGGGAGACCCAGTACTTC. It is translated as CSVDDRGRGETQYF. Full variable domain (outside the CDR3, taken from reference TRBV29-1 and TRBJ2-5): SAVISQKPSRDICQRGTSLTIQCQVDSQVTMMFWYRQQPGQSLTLIATANQGSEATYESGFVIDKFPISRPNLTFSTLTVSNMSPEDSSIYLCSVDDRGRGETQYFGPGTRLLVL.

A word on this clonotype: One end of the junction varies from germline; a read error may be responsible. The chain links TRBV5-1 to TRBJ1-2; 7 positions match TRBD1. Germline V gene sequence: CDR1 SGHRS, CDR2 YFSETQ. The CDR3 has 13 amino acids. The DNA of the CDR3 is TGCGCCGGCAGACTGGACAGGAACTATGGCTACACCTTC. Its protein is CAGRLDRNYGYTF.

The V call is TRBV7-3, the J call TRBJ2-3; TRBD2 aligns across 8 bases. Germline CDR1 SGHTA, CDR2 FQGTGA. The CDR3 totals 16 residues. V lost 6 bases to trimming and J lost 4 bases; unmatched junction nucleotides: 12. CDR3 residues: CASSVSPGLGADTQYF. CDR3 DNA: TGTGCCAGCAGTGTTTCCCCGGGACTAGGGGCAGATACGCAGTATTTT.

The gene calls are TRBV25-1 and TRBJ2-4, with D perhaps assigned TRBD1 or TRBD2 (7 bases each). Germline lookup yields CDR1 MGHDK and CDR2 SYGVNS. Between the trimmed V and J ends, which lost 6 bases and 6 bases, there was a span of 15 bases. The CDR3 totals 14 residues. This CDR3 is CASSWAGGGNIQYF. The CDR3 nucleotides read TGTGCCAGCAGCTGGGCAGGGGGGGGAAACATTCAGTACTTC.

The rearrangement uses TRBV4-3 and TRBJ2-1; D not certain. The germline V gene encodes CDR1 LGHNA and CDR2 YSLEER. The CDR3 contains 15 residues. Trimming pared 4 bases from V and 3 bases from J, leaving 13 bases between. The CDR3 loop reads CASSPTVGVYNEQFF. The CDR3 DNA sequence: TGCGCCAGCAGCCCGACTGTTGGAGTCTACAATGAGCAGTTCTTC.

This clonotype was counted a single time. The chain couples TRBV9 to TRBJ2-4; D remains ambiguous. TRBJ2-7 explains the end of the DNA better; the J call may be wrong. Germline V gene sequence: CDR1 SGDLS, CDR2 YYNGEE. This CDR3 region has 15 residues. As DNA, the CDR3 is TGTGCCAGCAGCGCTCTAACGGACCCCTCCTACGAGCAGTACTTC. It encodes CASSALTDPSYEQYF.

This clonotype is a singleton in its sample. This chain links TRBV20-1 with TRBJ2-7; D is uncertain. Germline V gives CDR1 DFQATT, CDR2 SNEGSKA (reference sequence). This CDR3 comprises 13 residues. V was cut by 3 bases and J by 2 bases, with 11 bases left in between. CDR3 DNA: TGCAGTGCTAGGGGTAGGGTGGCCTACGAGCAGTACTTC. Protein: CSARGRVAYEQYF.

The CDR3 is CASSPWTSGGAIDTQYF. The CDR3 DNA is TGCGCCAGCAGCCCTTGGACTAGCGGGGGGGCCATAGATACGCAGTATTTT. This chain uses TRBV4-3 with TRBJ2-3; 15 nucleotides agree with TRBD2. CDR1 is LGHNA and CDR2 is YSLEER in the germline V gene. CDR3 length: 17 residues. V was clipped by 4 bases and J by 5 bases; unmatched bases: 7.

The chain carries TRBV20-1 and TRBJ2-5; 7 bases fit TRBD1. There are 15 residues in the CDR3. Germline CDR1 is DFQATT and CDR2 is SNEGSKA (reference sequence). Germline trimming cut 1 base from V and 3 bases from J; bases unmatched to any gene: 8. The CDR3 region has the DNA TGCAGTGCTAGAGCGACCGGGACAGAGGAAGAGACCCAGTACTTC. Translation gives CSARATGTEEETQYF.

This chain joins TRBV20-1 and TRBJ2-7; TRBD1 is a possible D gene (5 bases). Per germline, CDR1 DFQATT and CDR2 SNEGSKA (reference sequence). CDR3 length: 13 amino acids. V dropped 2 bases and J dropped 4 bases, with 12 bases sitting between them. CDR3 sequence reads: CSARTRTGYEQYF. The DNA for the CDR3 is TGCAGTGCTAGAACACGAACAGGATACGAGCAGTACTTC.

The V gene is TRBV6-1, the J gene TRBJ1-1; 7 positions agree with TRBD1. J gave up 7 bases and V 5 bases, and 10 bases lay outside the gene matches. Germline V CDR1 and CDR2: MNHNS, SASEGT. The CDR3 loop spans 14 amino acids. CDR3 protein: CASSWDRDADEAFF. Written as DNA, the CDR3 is TGTGCCAGCAGTTGGGACAGAGATGCCGATGAAGCTTTCTTT.

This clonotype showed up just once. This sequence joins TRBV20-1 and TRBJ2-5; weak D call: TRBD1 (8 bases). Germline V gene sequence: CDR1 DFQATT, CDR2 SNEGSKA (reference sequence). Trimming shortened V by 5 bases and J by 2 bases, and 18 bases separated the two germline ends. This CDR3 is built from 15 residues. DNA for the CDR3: TGCAGTGCTGCCAGGGGGCTAGCGGATCAAGAGACCCAGTACTTC. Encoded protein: CSAARGLADQETQYF.

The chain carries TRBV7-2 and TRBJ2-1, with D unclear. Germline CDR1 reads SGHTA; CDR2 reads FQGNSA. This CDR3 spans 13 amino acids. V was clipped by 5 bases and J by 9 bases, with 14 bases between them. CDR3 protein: CASSGVPRAEQFF. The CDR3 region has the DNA TGTGCCAGCAGCGGGGTCCCTCGAGCTGAGCAGTTCTTC. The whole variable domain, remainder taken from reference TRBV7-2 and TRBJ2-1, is GAGVSQSPSNKVTEKGKDVELRCDPISGHTALYWYRQSLGQGLEFLIYFQGNSAPDKSGLPSDRFSAERTGGSVSTLTIQRTQQEDSAVYLCASSGVPRAEQFFGPGTRLTVL.

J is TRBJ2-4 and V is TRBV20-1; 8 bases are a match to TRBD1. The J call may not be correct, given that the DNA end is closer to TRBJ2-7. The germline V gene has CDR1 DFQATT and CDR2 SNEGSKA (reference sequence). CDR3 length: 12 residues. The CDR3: CRAGTGGYEQYF. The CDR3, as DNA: TGCAGAGCCGGGACAGGTGGCTACGAGCAGTACTTC.

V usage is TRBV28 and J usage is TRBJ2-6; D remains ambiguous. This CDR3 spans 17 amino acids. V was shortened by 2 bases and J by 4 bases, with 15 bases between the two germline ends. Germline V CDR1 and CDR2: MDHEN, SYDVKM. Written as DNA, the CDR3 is TGTGCCAGCAGTTTACTTTCAGGTGGAGTCGGGGCCAACGTCCTGACTTTC. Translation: CASSLLSGGVGANVLTF. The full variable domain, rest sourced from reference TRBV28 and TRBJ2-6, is DVKVTQSSRYLVKRTGEKVFLECVQDMDHENMFWYRQDPGLGLRLIYFSYDVKMKEKGDIPEGYSVSREKKERFSLILESASTNQTSMYLCASSLLSGGVGANVLTFGAGSRLTVL.

The CDR3 sequence is CAISIGGDSYEQYF. The CDR3 nucleotides are TGTGCCATCAGTATTGGAGGAGATAGCTACGAGCAGTACTTC. This rearrangement joins TRBV10-3 to TRBJ2-7; D is possibly TRBD2 (5 bases). The germline V gene has CDR1 ENHRY and CDR2 SYGVKD. This CDR3 is 14 amino acids long. Trimming stripped 5 bases from V and 3 bases from J, with 14 bases between.

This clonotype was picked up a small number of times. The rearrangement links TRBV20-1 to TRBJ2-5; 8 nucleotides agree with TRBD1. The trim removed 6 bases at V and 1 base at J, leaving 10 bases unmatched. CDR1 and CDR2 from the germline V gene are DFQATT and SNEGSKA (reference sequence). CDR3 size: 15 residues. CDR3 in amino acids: CSATAGQEIQETQYF. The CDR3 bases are TGCAGTGCCACCGCGGGACAGGAGATCCAAGAGACCCAGTACTTC.

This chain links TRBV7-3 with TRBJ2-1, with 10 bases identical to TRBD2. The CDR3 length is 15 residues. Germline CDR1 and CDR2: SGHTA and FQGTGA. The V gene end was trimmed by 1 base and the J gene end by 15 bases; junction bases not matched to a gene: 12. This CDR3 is CASSLMPSGGKEAFF. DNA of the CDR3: TGTGCCAGCAGCTTAATGCCTAGCGGGGGCAAGGAAGCGTTCTTC.

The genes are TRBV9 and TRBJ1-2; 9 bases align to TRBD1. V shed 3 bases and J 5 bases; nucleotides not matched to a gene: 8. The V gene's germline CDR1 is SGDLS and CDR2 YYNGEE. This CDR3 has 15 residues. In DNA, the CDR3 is TGTGCCAGCAGCGCGACAGGGGGTCCCCCTTATGGCTACACCTTC. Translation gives CASSATGGPPYGYTF. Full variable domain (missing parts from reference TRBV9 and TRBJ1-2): DSGVTQTPKHLITATGQRVTLRCSPRSGDLSVYWYQQSLDQGLQFLIQYYNGEERAKGNILERFSAQQFPDLHSELNLSSLELGDSALYFCASSATGGPPYGYTFGSGTRLTVV.